A single T cell receptor (beta chain) is shown here with its context. Its antigen is undetermined. Sequencing of TCR beta was carried out in blood CD8+ and CD4+ T cells. RNA, at about 0.5 to 1 ug, was reverse transcribed with random hexamers. TCRdb reprocessed the immunoSEQ multiplex PCR reads with MiXCR, giving one entry per CDR3 protein. The repertoire has a few hundred thousand distinct CDR3 sequences, about 94% of them found once; the top ten carry 0.15% to 0.2%. The source of the sample is a study of CD8 T cells in Susac syndrome. Study observations and caveats: CD4+ T cell repertoires in Susac syndrome lacked clonal expansion.

The CDR3 spans 16 residues. Deletions cut 0 bases from V and 4 bases from J, with 16 bases between. Looked up from germline, CDR1 is DFQATT and CDR2 is SNEGSKA (reference sequence). The genes are TRBV20-1 and TRBJ1-5; tentative D call: TRBD1 (6 bases). The sequence came from a human donor with Susac syndrome. What was sequenced was CD4+ T cells from PBMCs. The CDR3 reads CSARDLQTGPNQPQHF. The CDR3 DNA sequence: TGCAGTGCTAGAGACCTTCAGACAGGTCCTAATCAGCCCCAGCATTTT.